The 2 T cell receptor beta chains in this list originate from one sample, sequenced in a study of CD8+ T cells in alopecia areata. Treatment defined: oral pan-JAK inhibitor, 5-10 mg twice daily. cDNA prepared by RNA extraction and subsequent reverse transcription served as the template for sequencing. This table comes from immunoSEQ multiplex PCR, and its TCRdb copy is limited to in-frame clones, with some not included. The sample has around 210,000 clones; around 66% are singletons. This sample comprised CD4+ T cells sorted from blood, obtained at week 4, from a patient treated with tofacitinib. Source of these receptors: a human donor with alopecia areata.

The CDR3 region is CAGRRAVNEKLFF. The CDR3 DNA sequence: TGTGCCGGGAGGCGGGCCGTTAATGAAAAACTGTTTTTT. The gene calls are TRBV7-9 and TRBJ1-4; D remains unclear. The V end was cut by 11 bases, the J end by 4 bases, with 14 bases between. Germline-derived CDR1 and CDR2 are SEHNR and FQNEAQ (reference sequence). The CDR3 covers 13 residues.

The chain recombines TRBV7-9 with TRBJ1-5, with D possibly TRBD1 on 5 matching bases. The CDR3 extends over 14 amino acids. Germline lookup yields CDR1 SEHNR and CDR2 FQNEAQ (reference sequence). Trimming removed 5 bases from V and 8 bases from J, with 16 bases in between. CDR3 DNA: TGTGCCAGCAGCCAAGGGTCGGGGCCAGAGCCCCAGCATTTT. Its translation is CASSQGSGPEPQHF.